One sample yielded the 6 T cell receptor beta chains listed below, sequenced in a study of cytomegalovirus exposure and HLA in healthy donors. The study ran its PCR with 60 Vbeta and 13 Jbeta primers. Only in-frame clones appear in the TCRdb table, and some are missing; sequencing was by immunoSEQ multiplex PCR. The sample shows nearly 110,000 clones, 65% to 80% of them seen only once. The sample taken for sequencing was PBMCs. The receptors were gathered from a male donor in good health and CMV-seronegative.

The chain joins TRBV6-5 to TRBJ2-2; the D gene is possibly TRBD2 (5 bases). Germline assignment: CDR1 MNHEY and CDR2 SVGAGI. Trimming took off 5 bases at V and 8 bases at J, with 12 bases between the two ends. The CDR3 loop spans 13 amino acids. CDR3 bases: TGTGCCAGCAGTGGACCGTGGAGGGGGGAGCTGTTTTTT. Translated, it gives CASSGPWRGELFF.

In nucleotides, the CDR3 is TGTGCCAGCAGTTCAAGACTGAGCTCCTACAATGAGCAGTTCTTC. Its protein is CASSSRLSSYNEQFF. The chain uses TRBV27 and TRBJ2-1; D unclear. The germline V and J ends were trimmed by 4 bases and 0 bases, with 10 bases remaining between them. This CDR3 comprises 15 residues. Germline CDR1 and CDR2: MNHEY and SMNVEV (reference sequence).

Of note for this clone: Other DNA sequences of this sample code for an identical CDR3. The rearrangement uses TRBV18 and TRBJ1-2, with 11 positions matching TRBD1. J gave up 8 bases and V 5 bases, and 1 base lay outside the gene matches. The CDR3 is made up of 12 amino acids. Germline lookup yields CDR1 KGHSH and CDR2 LQKENI. This CDR3 is CASSRTGGGYTF. DNA of the CDR3: TGTGCCAGCTCAAGGACAGGGGGCGGCTACACCTTC.

CDR3 protein: CASSYYRPADEKLFF. The CDR3 coding sequence is TGTGCCAGCAGTTACTATAGGCCCGCGGATGAAAAACTGTTTTTT. The V gene is TRBV28, the J gene TRBJ1-4; D call uncertain. Trimming took off 4 bases at V and 6 bases at J, with 15 bases between the two ends. The CDR3 is made up of 15 amino acids. Germline V gene data show CDR1 as MDHEN and CDR2 as SYDVKM.

The V and J genes are TRBV6-5 and TRBJ1-1, with D possibly matching TRBD1 (5 bases). This CDR3 has 13 residues. The germline V gene has CDR1 MNHEY and CDR2 SVGAGI. Trimming shortened V by 8 bases and J by 1 base, and 11 bases separated the two germline ends. CDR3: CASSRDQNTEAFF. In nucleotides, the CDR3 is TGTGCCAGCTCGCGGGACCAGAACACTGAAGCTTTCTTT.

This clone appeared a single time. The chain is built from TRBV11-1 and TRBJ2-5, with D possibly TRBD2 on 5 matching bases. The CDR3 is made up of 13 amino acids. Looked up from germline, CDR1 is SGHAT and CDR2 is FQDESV (reference sequence). Trimming stripped 4 bases from V and 1 base from J, with 7 bases between. The CDR3 loop is CASSSGLQETQYF. The CDR3 nucleotides are TGTGCCAGCAGCTCCGGACTCCAAGAGACCCAGTACTTC.